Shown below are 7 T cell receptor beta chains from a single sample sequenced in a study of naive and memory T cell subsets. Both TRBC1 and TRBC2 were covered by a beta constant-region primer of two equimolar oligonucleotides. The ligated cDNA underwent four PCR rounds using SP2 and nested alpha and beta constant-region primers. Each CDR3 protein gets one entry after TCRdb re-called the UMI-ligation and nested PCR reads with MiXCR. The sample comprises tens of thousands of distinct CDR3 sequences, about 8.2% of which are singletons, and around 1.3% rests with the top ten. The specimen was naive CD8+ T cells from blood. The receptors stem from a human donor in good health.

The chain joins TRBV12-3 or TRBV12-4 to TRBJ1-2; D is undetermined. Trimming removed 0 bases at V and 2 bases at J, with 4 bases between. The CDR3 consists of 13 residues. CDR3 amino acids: CASSLAQNYGYTF. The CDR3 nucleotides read TGTGCCAGCAGTTTAGCACAGAACTATGGCTACACCTTC.

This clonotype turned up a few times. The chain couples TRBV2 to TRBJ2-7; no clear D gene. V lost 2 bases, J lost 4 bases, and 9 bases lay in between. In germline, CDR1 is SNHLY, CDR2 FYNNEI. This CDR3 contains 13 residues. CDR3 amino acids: CASSEFLGYEQYF. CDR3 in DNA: TGTGCCAGCAGTGAATTTTTGGGATACGAGCAGTACTTC.

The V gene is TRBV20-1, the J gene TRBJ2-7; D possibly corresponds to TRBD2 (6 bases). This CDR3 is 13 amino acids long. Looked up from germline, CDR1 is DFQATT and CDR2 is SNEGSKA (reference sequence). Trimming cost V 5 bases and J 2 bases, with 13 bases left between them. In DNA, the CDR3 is TGCAGTGCTCGAGCGGGTCCGGCCTACGAGCAGTACTTC. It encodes CSARAGPAYEQYF.

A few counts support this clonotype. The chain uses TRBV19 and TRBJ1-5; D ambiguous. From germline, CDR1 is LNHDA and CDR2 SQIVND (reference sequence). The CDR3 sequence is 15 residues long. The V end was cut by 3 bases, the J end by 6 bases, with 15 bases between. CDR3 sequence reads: CASSILASDLQPQHF. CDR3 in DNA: TGTGCCAGTAGTATTCTGGCTTCTGATCTTCAGCCCCAGCATTTT.

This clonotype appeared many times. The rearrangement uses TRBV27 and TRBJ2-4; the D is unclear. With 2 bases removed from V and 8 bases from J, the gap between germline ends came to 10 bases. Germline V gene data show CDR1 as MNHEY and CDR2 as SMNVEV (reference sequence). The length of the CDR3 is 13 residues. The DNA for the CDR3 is TGTGCCAGCAGTTTAGGTAGGAGTGACATTCAGTACTTC. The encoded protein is CASSLGRSDIQYF.

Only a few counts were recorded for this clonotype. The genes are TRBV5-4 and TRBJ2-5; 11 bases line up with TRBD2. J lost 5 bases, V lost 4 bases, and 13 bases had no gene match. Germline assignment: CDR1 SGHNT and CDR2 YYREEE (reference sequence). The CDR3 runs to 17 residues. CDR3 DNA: TGTGCCAGCAGCGGTAGCGGGAGGGCCTTGTTAGAGGAGACCCAGTACTTC. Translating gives CASSGSGRALLEETQYF.

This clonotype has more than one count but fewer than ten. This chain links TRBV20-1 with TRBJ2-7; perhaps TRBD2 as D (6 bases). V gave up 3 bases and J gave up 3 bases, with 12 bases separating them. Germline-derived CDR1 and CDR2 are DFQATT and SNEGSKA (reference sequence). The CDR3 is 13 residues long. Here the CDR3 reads CSASRRDDYEQYF. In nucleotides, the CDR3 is TGCAGTGCTAGTCGGCGGGACGACTACGAGCAGTACTTC.